The clone carrying this TCR beta chain was seen only a few times. Its target is unknown. The data originate from a study of T cell repertoires in cytomegalovirus infection. Deletions cut 1 base from V and 7 bases from J, with 8 bases between. The length of the CDR3 is 13 residues. MiXCR was run by TCRdb on the reads, yielding one entry per CDR3 protein. The sample carries under 300,000 distinct CDR3 sequences, approximately 22% recorded once. The genes are TRBV12-3 or TRBV12-4 and TRBJ2-1; D is uncertain. The sequence was obtained from a human donor in good health (CMV status not recorded). Some clones in this sample may be carry-over from other donors' samples. Here the sequenced sample was cultured PBMCs, taken from culture after CMV antigen stimulation. The CDR3 bases are TGTGCCAGCAGTTTAGGGGTAAGAAATGAGCAGTTCTTC. It yields the protein CASSLGVRNEQFF.